The present T cell receptor beta chain was sequenced within a study of blood T cell repertoires in COVID-19. Study summary: Samples came from the United States, Italy and Spain, spanning acute and convalescent COVID-19.

The data were produced by immunoSEQ multiplex PCR, yet TCRdb's version contains in-frame clones alone and is incomplete. Of roughly 280,000 clones detected, about 88% appear once; the ten largest clones hold about 11%. V lost 7 bases, J lost 5 bases, and 17 bases lay in between. CDR3 length: 14 amino acids. From germline, CDR1 is MNHEY and CDR2 SVGAGI. Patients of the Seattle cohort, enrolled during active infection, were followed longitudinally. Specimen: peripheral blood. The chain has TRBV6-5 and TRBJ1-2; D may be TRBD1 (5 bases). The origin of this receptor is a woman aged 25-40 years with COVID-19, enrolled during active disease. The CDR3 spells CASTPTRGVYGYTF. CDR3 coding DNA: TGTGCCAGCACTCCCACCCGGGGGGTGTATGGCTACACCTTC.